Each of the 10 T cell receptor beta chains below was sequenced from the same sample in a study of blood T cell repertoires in COVID-19. Clones were read by immunoSEQ multiplex PCR, and TCRdb kept only the in-frame ones, dropping some. The table includes about 59,000 clones, 87% detected once. Material for sequencing was peripheral blood. These receptors all come from an elderly man in a cohort sampled during active COVID-19.

The chain links TRBV2 to TRBJ1-6, with no clear D. V lost 6 bases and J lost 0, with 12 bases in between. This CDR3 comprises 16 residues. Germline loops: CDR1 SNHLY, CDR2 FYNNEI. This chain's CDR3 is CASRESSSSYNSPLHF. CDR3 nucleotides: TGTGCCAGCAGAGAGTCCTCGAGCTCCTATAATTCACCCCTCCACTTT.

The CDR3 sequence: CASSSGAAENANYGYTF. The CDR3 DNA reads as TGTGCCAGCAGCTCCGGAGCAGCCGAGAATGCTAACTATGGCTACACCTTC. The chain is built from TRBV6-2 or TRBV6-3 and TRBJ1-2, with unresolved D. The CDR3 is made up of 17 amino acids. Trimming pared 6 bases from V and 0 bases from J, leaving 20 bases between. Germline values: CDR1 MNHEY, CDR2 SVGEGT.

The chain joins TRBV3-1 (or the pseudogene TRBV3-2) to TRBJ1-1, with 7 positions matching TRBD1. The CDR3 is 14 residues long. V lost 4 bases to trimming and J lost 10 bases; unmatched junction nucleotides: 12. CDR1 and CDR2 (germline): LGHDT, YNNKEL (reference sequence). The CDR3 is CASSLKTGIVGAFF. The CDR3 bases are TGTGCCAGCAGCCTAAAGACAGGGATTGTTGGAGCTTTCTTT.

J is TRBJ2-2 and V is TRBV10-2; D ambiguous. This CDR3 contains 15 residues. Deletions cut 4 bases from V and 5 bases from J, with 14 bases between. CDR1 and CDR2 from the germline V gene are WSHSY and SAAADI. The CDR3 sequence is CASSGGSFRTGELFF. CDR3 bases: TGCGCCAGCAGTGGAGGTTCCTTTAGAACCGGGGAGCTGTTTTTT.

The CDR3 region has the DNA TGTGCCAGCAGTCTCGCGGGGACAGGGGGTTCTGGAAACACCATATATTTT. It specifies CASSLAGTGGSGNTIYF. The chain recombines TRBV6-6 with TRBJ1-3; TRBD1 agrees at 11 bases. Per germline, CDR1 MNHNY and CDR2 SVGAGI (reference sequence). V trimming: 5 bases; J trimming: 1 base; junction bases outside the gene matches: 7. The CDR3 is 17 residues long.

J is TRBJ2-5 and V is TRBV11-2, with D possibly matching TRBD2 (5 bases). This CDR3 region has 13 residues. Trimming took off 6 bases at V and 7 bases at J, with 15 bases between the two ends. Germline V gives CDR1 SGHAT, CDR2 FQNNGV. CDR3 loop: CASSPDPRGTQYF. CDR3 nucleotide sequence: TGTGCCAGCAGTCCAGACCCTCGGGGGACCCAGTACTTC.

This clone is labeled as medium-sized. The rearrangement uses TRBV28 and TRBJ1-1, with D unclear. From germline, CDR1 is MDHEN and CDR2 SYDVKM. The CDR3 consists of 11 residues. V lost 8 bases and J 2 bases, leaving 6 bases between the germline ends. The CDR3 sequence is CASGRNTEAFF. The CDR3 DNA is TGTGCCAGCGGGAGAAACACTGAAGCTTTCTTT. The whole variable domain, remainder taken from reference TRBV28 and TRBJ1-1, is DVKVTQSSRYLVKRTGEKVFLECVQDMDHENMFWYRQDPGLGLRLIYFSYDVKMKEKGDIPEGYSVSREKKERFSLILESASTNQTSMYLCASGRNTEAFFGQGTRLTVV.

V gene TRBV27 combines with J gene TRBJ2-6, with D perhaps matching TRBD2 (5 bases). Trimming cost V 3 bases and J 2 bases, with 5 bases left between them. Germline V gives CDR1 MNHEY, CDR2 SMNVEV (reference sequence). The CDR3 is made up of 14 amino acids. The CDR3 region is CASSLGAGANVLTF. DNA for the CDR3: TGTGCCAGCAGTTTGGGAGCTGGGGCCAACGTCCTGACTTTC.

The V and J genes are TRBV12-3 or TRBV12-4 and TRBJ2-7, with D perhaps matching TRBD1 (5 bases). V was pared by 2 bases and J by 5 bases, with 10 bases between. The CDR3 has 13 residues. CDR3: CASSLQGVHEQYF. The CDR3 nucleotides read TGTGCCAGCAGTTTACAGGGTGTCCACGAGCAGTACTTC.

In its sample, this clone was seen once. V gene TRBV7-6 combines with J gene TRBJ2-3, with 9 bases matching TRBD2. The germline CDR1 and CDR2 sequences are SGHVS and FNYEAQ. V was pared by 5 bases and J by 1 base, with 4 bases of the junction left unmatched. The CDR3 consists of 15 residues. The CDR3 nucleotides read TGTGCCAGCAGCCCCCAGCGGGGGGGCACAGATACGCAGTATTTT. Encoded protein: CASSPQRGGTDTQYF. Complete variable domain (other parts from reference TRBV7-6 and TRBJ2-3): GAGVSQSPRYKVTKRGQDVALRCDPISGHVSLYWYRQALGQGPEFLTYFNYEAQQDKSGLPNDRFSAERPEGSISTLTIQRTEQRDSAMYRCASSPQRGGTDTQYFGPGTRLTVL.